A single sample gave rise to the 29 T cell receptor beta chains below, sequenced in a study of T-cell reconstitution after alpha-beta-depleted transplantation in children. Findings of the study overall: By one year post-transplant, T-cell counts and diversity largely arose from T cells that were newly produced.

Preparing the TCRbeta library involved the use of unique molecular identifiers. One entry per CDR3 protein, called by TCRdb with MiXCR from the PCR reads. The table includes around 300,000 distinct CDR3 sequences, 7.5% to 9% detected once. Their specific antigens are unknown. Sample: peripheral blood, taken 360 days after TCRalphabeta/CD19-depleted stem cell transplant. Source of these receptors: a female patient aged 2-9 years who had a stem cell transplant for Fanconi anemia, so the T cells may come from the graft donor.

This clonotype has just a few counts. The V gene is TRBV25-1, the J gene TRBJ1-2, with a tentative D call TRBD1 (5 bases). Trimming pared 2 bases from V and 8 bases from J, leaving 24 bases between. The length of the CDR3 is 17 residues. Looked up from germline, CDR1 is MGHDK and CDR2 is SYGVNS. The CDR3 loop is CASSEHGGGDFGGGYTF. CDR3 coding DNA: TGTGCCAGCAGTGAACATGGCGGGGGGGACTTTGGAGGAGGCTACACCTTC.

This clonotype was counted a few times. The chain links TRBV5-1 to TRBJ2-3, with 15 bases that match TRBD2. The CDR3 totals 18 residues. V gave up 4 bases and J gave up 6 bases; unmatched junction bases: 12. Germline CDR1 is SGHRS and CDR2 is YFSETQ. Written as DNA, the CDR3 is TGCGCCAGCAGCACCGGACCGGGACTAGCGGGAGGTTCCGATACGCAGTATTTT. Translating gives CASSTGPGLAGGSDTQYF.

This chain links TRBV6-1 with TRBJ2-5; TRBD2 matches 8 bases. The V gene end was trimmed by 6 bases and the J gene end by 5 bases; junction bases not matched to a gene: 5. The CDR3 spans 13 residues. Germline loops: CDR1 MNHNS, CDR2 SASEGT. In DNA form, the CDR3 reads TGTGCCAGCAGACGGGGGGGCCTCGAGACCCAGTACTTC. It specifies CASRRGGLETQYF.

The chain joins TRBV7-2 to TRBJ2-7; 8 nucleotides line up with TRBD2. There are 15 residues in the CDR3. Per the germline V gene, CDR1 is SGHTA and CDR2 is FQGNSA. The ends lost 1 base at V and 3 bases at J; junction bases unmatched: 5. CDR3 loop: CASSLGASGYYEQYF. CDR3 DNA: TGTGCCAGCAGCTTAGGGGCTAGCGGGTACTACGAGCAGTACTTC.

This clonotype has more than one count but fewer than ten. This sequence joins TRBV5-6 and TRBJ2-5; no clear D. Germline CDR1 reads SGHDT; CDR2 reads YYEEEE. CDR3 length: 11 residues. V was shortened by 0 bases and J by 7 bases, with 4 bases between the two germline ends. CDR3 sequence reads: CASSLDGTQYF. CDR3 nucleotide sequence: TGTGCCAGCAGCTTGGATGGGACCCAGTACTTC.

The sample holds a few counts of this clonotype. V and J are TRBV3-1 and TRBJ2-2; TRBD1 is a possible D gene (6 bases). CDR3 length: 16 amino acids. The germline V and J ends were trimmed by 4 bases and 4 bases, with 16 bases remaining between them. Germline assignment: CDR1 LGHDT and CDR2 YNNKEL (reference sequence). The CDR3 coding sequence is TGTGCCAGCAGCCGTGGGACATTAGGGGCCACCGGGGAGCTGTTTTTT. It specifies CASSRGTLGATGELFF.

The V and J genes are TRBV12-3 or TRBV12-4 and TRBJ2-7, with a tentative D call TRBD2 (6 bases). Trimming took 3 bases from V and 5 from J, leaving 14 bases between them. The CDR3 totals 14 residues. The CDR3 is CASSFRGYRNEQYF. In DNA, the CDR3 is TGTGCCAGCAGTTTTCGGGGGTATAGGAACGAGCAGTACTTC.

Many counts were recorded for this clonotype. This chain uses TRBV5-1 with TRBJ1-6; 9 positions agree with TRBD1. Germline loops: CDR1 SGHRS, CDR2 YFSETQ. V shed 2 bases and J 10 bases; nucleotides not matched to a gene: 16. There are 18 residues in the CDR3. The CDR3 DNA is TGCGCCAGCAGCTTACCGGGACAGGGAAATACGGGGCGATCACCCCTCCACTTT. Translated, it gives CASSLPGQGNTGRSPLHF.

This clonotype was found a few times. J is TRBJ1-1 and V is TRBV7-9; 9 nucleotides align to TRBD1. Germline V gene lookup returns CDR1 SEHNR and CDR2 FQNEAQ (reference sequence). The CDR3 sequence is 13 residues long. The V segment lost 5 bases and the J segment 6 bases; nucleotides outside the gene matches: 4. The CDR3 loop is CASSRDRASEAFF. CDR3 coding DNA: TGTGCCAGCAGCCGGGACAGGGCCTCTGAAGCTTTCTTT.

This clonotype was counted ten times or more. The J gene is TRBJ2-7, the V gene TRBV15, with D perhaps matching TRBD2 (5 bases). Trimming pared 0 bases from V and 2 bases from J, leaving 23 bases between. CDR1 and CDR2 (germline): LNHNV, YYDKDF (reference sequence). CDR3 length: 19 amino acids. The CDR3 region is CATSRDLAWERQDPYEQYF. The CDR3, as DNA: TGTGCCACCAGCAGAGATCTTGCCTGGGAGCGGCAGGATCCCTACGAGCAGTACTTC.

In this sample, this clonotype turned up many times. The chain is built from TRBV12-3 or TRBV12-4 and TRBJ2-4; D is tentatively TRBD1 or TRBD2 (5 bases each). V lost 3 bases, J lost 2 bases, and 17 bases lay in between. This CDR3 is built from 17 residues. The CDR3 sequence: CASSFPRAGNTKNIQYF. CDR3 DNA: TGTGCCAGCAGTTTCCCGCGGGCAGGGAACACCAAAAACATTCAGTACTTC.

This clonotype was observed many times. The chain joins TRBV11-2 to TRBJ2-3, with TRBD2 matching over 8 bases. V lost 0 bases to trimming and J lost 0 bases; unmatched junction nucleotides: 8. Looked up from germline, CDR1 is SGHAT and CDR2 is FQNNGV. The CDR3 loop spans 18 amino acids. The CDR3, as DNA: TGTGCCAGCAGCTTAGATCTAGCGGGCAGACCAAGCACAGATACGCAGTATTTT. Translation: CASSLDLAGRPSTDTQYF. Looking up the rest from reference TRBV11-2 and TRBJ2-3 gives the full variable domain: EAGVAQSPRYKIIEKRQSVAFWCNPISGHATLYWYQQILGQGPKLLIQFQNNGVVDDSQLPKDRFSAERLKGVDSTLKIQPAKLEDSAVYLCASSLDLAGRPSTDTQYFGPGTRLTVL.

This clonotype was seen at least ten times. CDR3: CASSPARGTSIYEQYF. The DNA of the CDR3 is TGCGCCAGCAGCCCCGCCAGGGGGACAAGTATCTACGAGCAGTACTTC. The chain couples TRBV5-1 to TRBJ2-7; 7 nucleotides match TRBD1. The CDR3 runs 16 residues. J was trimmed by 3 bases and V by 4 bases; bases with no gene match: 13. Germline V CDR1 and CDR2: SGHRS, YFSETQ.

In this sample, this clonotype turned up a few times. This chain joins TRBV6-2 or TRBV6-3 and TRBJ1-2, with D perhaps matching TRBD1 (6 bases). In germline, CDR1 is MNHEY, CDR2 SVGEGT. This CDR3 has 15 residues. Trimming took off 3 bases at V and 0 bases at J, with 11 bases between the two ends. For the CDR3, the DNA is TGTGCCAGCAGTTATGAGGCAGGGGCTAACTATGGCTACACCTTC. As protein: CASSYEAGANYGYTF.

The chain links TRBV2 to TRBJ2-5; D is undetermined. CDR1 is SNHLY and CDR2 is FYNNEI in the germline V gene. Trimming removed 6 bases from V and 3 bases from J, with 5 bases in between. The CDR3 has 11 amino acids. The CDR3 sequence: CASRLKETQYF. In DNA, the CDR3 is TGTGCCAGCAGGCTAAAAGAGACCCAGTACTTC.

The V and J genes are TRBV5-6 and TRBJ2-1; 9 bases map to TRBD2. This CDR3 comprises 15 residues. The junction had 5 bases not matched to a gene; V was cut back by 4 bases and J by 3 bases. Germline CDR1 SGHDT, CDR2 YYEEEE. The CDR3 nucleotides read TGTGCCAGCAGCCAAGCGGGGGGCTTCTACAATGAGCAGTTCTTC. As protein: CASSQAGGFYNEQFF. The full variable domain, rest sourced from reference TRBV5-6 and TRBJ2-1, is DAGVTQSPTHLIKTRGQQVTLRCSPKSGHDTVSWYQQALGQGPQFIFQYYEEEERQRGNFPDRFSGHQFPNYSSELNVNALLLGDSALYLCASSQAGGFYNEQFFGPGTRLTVL.

This clonotype has a count of ten or more. V usage is TRBV5-6 and J usage is TRBJ2-4; D is unresolved. Germline CDR1 and CDR2: SGHDT and YYEEEE. The CDR3 sequence is 14 residues long. V was pared by 1 base and J by 7 bases, with 12 bases between. The CDR3: CASSLYGDSNIQYF. Here the CDR3 DNA reads TGTGCCAGCAGCTTGTACGGCGATAGTAACATTCAGTACTTC.

This clonotype was recorded at least ten times. This chain joins TRBV20-1 and TRBJ2-5, with D tentatively TRBD2 (6 bases). Germline values: CDR1 DFQATT, CDR2 SNEGSKA (reference sequence). With 6 bases removed from V and 3 bases from J, the gap between germline ends came to 17 bases. This CDR3 comprises 14 residues. Here the CDR3 reads CSARDRTGEETQYF. Written as DNA, the CDR3 is TGCAGTGCGAGGGATCGGACGGGAGAAGAGACCCAGTACTTC.

At least ten counts were recorded for this clonotype. V and J are TRBV20-1 and TRBJ2-3, with 10 bases aligning to TRBD2. V shed 5 bases and J 4 bases; nucleotides not matched to a gene: 9. The CDR3 is 15 residues long. Germline lookup yields CDR1 DFQATT and CDR2 SNEGSKA (reference sequence). The CDR3, as DNA: TGCAGTGCTCGACCCCTAGCGGGGGTGGCAGATACGCAGTATTTT. Protein product: CSARPLAGVADTQYF.

A note on this clonotype: Since a much larger clone is just one base distant, this may be a read error. This sequence joins TRBV10-2 and TRBJ2-1; D possibly matches TRBD1 or TRBD2 (7 bases each). Germline V gives CDR1 WSHSY, CDR2 SAAADI. Trimming cost V 10 bases and J 5 bases, with 21 bases left between them. The CDR3 has 15 residues. CDR3 bases: TGCGCCACCGAGACTAGCACTAGGGGGCACAATGAGCAGTTCTTC. Protein: CATETSTRGHNEQFF.

This clonotype was seen many times. A read error may account for a junction end that differs from germline. The rearrangement joins TRBV7-2 to TRBJ2-1; D is possibly TRBD2 (7 bases). The CDR3 consists of 15 residues. Germline loops: CDR1 SGHTA, CDR2 FQGNSA. CDR3 sequence (DNA): TGTGCCAGCAGCTTCGAGTGGGGGGGGGACAATGAGCAGTTTTTC. Protein sequence: CASSFEWGGDNEQFF.

The chain couples TRBV7-2 to TRBJ2-3; D is unresolved. Between the trimmed V and J ends, which lost 5 bases and 2 bases, there was a span of 5 bases. Germline-derived CDR1 and CDR2 are SGHTA and FQGNSA. The CDR3 covers 12 residues. The CDR3 nucleotides are TGTGCCAGCAGCATAACCACAGATACGCAGTATTTT. This translates into CASSITTDTQYF.

CDR3 amino acids: CASSTGRNYGYTF. The CDR3 DNA reads TGCGCCAGCAGCACGGGACGAAACTATGGCTACACCTTC. The chain uses TRBV5-1 and TRBJ1-2, with D possibly being TRBD1 (5 bases). Germline assignment: CDR1 SGHRS and CDR2 YFSETQ. The length of the CDR3 is 13 residues. V lost 4 bases and J lost 2, with 9 bases in between.

At least ten counts were recorded for this clonotype. This chain uses TRBV7-9 with TRBJ1-6; D not resolved. Germline V CDR1 and CDR2: SEHNR, FQNEAQ (reference sequence). Trimming left V 2 bases short and J 6 bases short, with 2 bases between. The CDR3 has 12 residues. In nucleotides, the CDR3 is TGTGCCAGCAGCTTACTTAATTCACCCCTCCACTTT. Amino acids: CASSLLNSPLHF. Full variable domain (missing parts from reference TRBV7-9 and TRBJ1-6): DTGVSQNPRHKITKRGQNVTFRCDPISEHNRLYWYRQTLGQGPEFLTYFQNEAQLEKSRLLSDRFSAERPKGSFSTLEIQRTEQGDSAMYLCASSLLNSPLHFGNGTRLTVT.

This clonotype showed up just a few times. The chain employs TRBV2 and TRBJ2-1; 8 nucleotides match TRBD2. V shed 5 bases, J shed 4 bases, and the junction held 10 bases outside the gene matches. This CDR3 is built from 16 residues. The germline gives CDR1 SNHLY, CDR2 FYNNEI. The CDR3 nucleotides are TGTGCCAGCAGTCAAGGGATTAGCGGGAAATACAATGAGCAGTTCTTC. Translating it yields CASSQGISGKYNEQFF.

The J gene is TRBJ2-3, the V gene TRBV6-5; D not certain. Per germline, CDR1 MNHEY and CDR2 SVGAGI. The CDR3 spans 16 residues. Trimming took off 0 bases at V and 2 bases at J, with 12 bases between the two ends. CDR3 sequence reads: CASSYSQARFTDTQYF. The CDR3 DNA sequence: TGTGCCAGCAGTTACTCGCAGGCCAGATTCACAGATACGCAGTATTTT.

The rearrangement links TRBV7-9 to TRBJ2-5; possible D gene TRBD2, 6 bases. CDR1 and CDR2 from the germline V gene are SEHNR and FQNEAQ (reference sequence). This CDR3 spans 14 amino acids. Trimming stripped 5 bases from V and 1 base from J, with 11 bases between. The CDR3 DNA reads as TGTGCCAGCAGCCCTCAGGGAGGCCAAGAGACCCAGTACTTC. It is translated as CASSPQGGQETQYF.

This clonotype was counted many times. The V gene is TRBV20-1, the J gene TRBJ2-3, with 9 bases fitting TRBD2. The CDR3 loop spans 16 amino acids. V shed 3 bases, J shed 2 bases, and the junction held 9 bases outside the gene matches. In germline, CDR1 is DFQATT, CDR2 SNEGSKA (reference sequence). The chain's CDR3 is CSARGTGTSFTDTQYF. The CDR3 bases are TGCAGTGCTAGGGGAACCGGGACTAGCTTCACAGATACGCAGTATTTT.

The chain recombines TRBV6-5 with TRBJ2-2, with 9 bases aligning to TRBD1. CDR3 length: 15 residues. In germline, CDR1 is MNHEY, CDR2 SVGAGI. After removal of 0 bases from V and 7 bases from J, the junction contained 3 bases not matched to a gene. The CDR3 spells CASSYSTTGGGELFF. Written as DNA, the CDR3 is TGTGCCAGCAGTTACTCTACGACAGGGGGCGGGGAGCTGTTTTTT.